A selection of T cell receptor beta chains follows, all from one sample in a study of response to subunit inactivated influenza vaccine. Each CDR3 protein is one row after TCRdb ran MiXCR on the RT-PCR reads. The sample records around 150,000 distinct CDR3 sequences, approximately 11% being singletons. Sequencing was performed on non-naive T cells sorted from PBMCs, taken around seven weeks after vaccination. These receptor sequences come from a man aged 50 to 59 who received an inactivated influenza vaccine. The CDR3 runs from the conserved cysteine through the conserved F or W. The D gene is left open where the match is weak. Rows give clone size only sometimes, using once, few, many, or a class for an expanded clone.

d_call	v_call	clone_size	j_call	cdr3_aa	cdr3_nt
.	TRBV12-3/TRBV12-4	many	TRBJ2-2	CASSLDRPNTGELFF	TGTGCCAGCAGTTTGGACAGACCCAACACCGGGGAGCTGTTTTTT
.	TRBV20-1	.	TRBJ1-2	CSGQGPGLPNYGYTF	TGCAGTGGCCAGGGTCCGGGCTTGCCTAACTATGGCTACACCTTC
.	TRBV2	.	TRBJ2-5	CASSEQGEWETQYF	TGTGCCAGCAGTGAGCAGGGCGAGTGGGAGACCCAGTACTTC
.	TRBV10-3	.	TRBJ2-7	CAISERQVLTYEQYF	TGTGCCATCAGTGAACGACAGGTACTAACCTACGAGCAGTACTTC
.	TRBV30	many	TRBJ1-2	CAWSFWRQDYGYTF	TGTGCCTGGAGTTTTTGGAGGCAGGACTATGGCTACACCTTC
TRBD1	TRBV7-6	many	TRBJ2-1	CASSLPGQTNEQFF	TGTGCCAGCAGCTTGCCGGGACAGACAAATGAGCAGTTCTTC
.	TRBV25-1	.	TRBJ1-2	CASSDRGLDGYTF	TGTGCCAGCAGTGATAGAGGCCTGGATGGCTACACCTTC
TRBD1	TRBV28	many	TRBJ1-5	CASRGTEPNQPQHF	TGTGCCAGCAGGGGGACAGAACCAAATCAGCCCCAGCATTTT
.	TRBV29-1	.	TRBJ2-2	CSVDSWNTGELFF	TGCAGCGTTGACAGCTGGAACACCGGGGAGCTGTTTTTT
TRBD1	TRBV7-9	few	TRBJ1-2	CASSRDSNYGYTF	TGTGCCAGCAGCAGGGACAGTAACTATGGCTACACCTTC
TRBD2	TRBV20-1	.	TRBJ2-1	CSGTSGNYNEQFF	TGCAGCGGGACTAGCGGAAATTACAATGAGCAGTTCTTC
TRBD1	TRBV4-3	many	TRBJ1-6	CASSTRTGDNSPLHF	TGCGCCAGCAGCACGCGGACAGGGGATAATTCACCCCTCCACTTT
TRBD1	TRBV20-1	.	TRBJ1-2	CSAAGQGVANYGYTF	TGCAGTGCGGCGGGACAGGGGGTGGCTAACTATGGCTACACCTTC
TRBD2	TRBV3-1	few	TRBJ2-3	CASSQDPGGPTDTQYF	TGTGCCAGCAGCCAAGACCCGGGAGGGCCAACAGATACGCAGTATTTT
.	TRBV6-2/TRBV6-3	.	TRBJ1-5	CASTRGNSNQPQHF	TGTGCCAGCACTAGGGGGAATAGCAATCAGCCCCAGCATTTT
.	TRBV6-2/TRBV6-3	many	TRBJ1-2	CASSYGDRIGYTF	TGTGCCAGCAGTTACGGGGACCGGATCGGCTACACCTTC
TRBD2	TRBV11-2	few	TRBJ2-1	CASSLTSGGFNEQFF	TGTGCCAGCAGCTTGACTAGCGGGGGGTTTAATGAGCAGTTCTTC
TRBD2	TRBV10-2	many	TRBJ2-3	CASSTGLANALYTDTQYF	TGCGCCAGCAGCACGGGACTAGCGAACGCATTATACACAGATACGCAGTATTTT
TRBD1	TRBV5-6	.	TRBJ2-5	CASSLASQGVDQETQYF	TGTGCCAGCAGCTTGGCATCGCAGGGGGTTGACCAAGAGACCCAGTACTTC
.	TRBV11-2	few	TRBJ2-1	CASSFRTFGEQFF	TGTGCCAGCAGCTTTCGTACGTTCGGTGAGCAGTTCTTC
.	TRBV6-2/TRBV6-3	few	TRBJ1-2	CASSYRQYYGYTF	TGTGCCAGCAGTTACCGGCAGTACTATGGCTACACCTTC
TRBD2	TRBV11-2	few	TRBJ2-5	CASSLDLAVLETQYF	TGTGCCAGCAGCTTAGATCTAGCGGTGTTAGAGACCCAGTACTTC
TRBD1	TRBV2	few	TRBJ1-5	CASSSRTGGGNQPQHF	TGTGCCAGCAGTTCGCGAACAGGGGGCGGGAATCAGCCCCAGCATTTT
.	TRBV5-4	.	TRBJ1-6	CASSLGRAYNSPLHF	TGTGCCAGCAGCTTGGGCAGGGCATATAATTCACCCCTCCACTTT
.	TRBV4-1	many	TRBJ1-2	CASSRGDTDYGYTF	TGCGCCAGCAGCCGGGGGGACACTGACTATGGCTACACCTTC
.	TRBV5-6	few	TRBJ2-5	CASSQGPGETQYF	TGTGCCAGCAGCCAGGGACCCGGAGAGACCCAGTACTTC
.	TRBV20-1	.	TRBJ2-2	CSASGQQNTGELFF	TGCAGTGCTAGTGGTCAGCAGAACACCGGGGAGCTGTTTTTT
.	TRBV5-5	.	TRBJ2-7	CASSFGTARSYEQYF	TGTGCCAGCAGCTTCGGGACGGCGAGGTCCTACGAGCAGTACTTC
TRBD2	TRBV10-3	.	TRBJ2-2	CAISNSTSGNTGELFF	TGTGCCATCAGTAATTCGACTAGCGGGAACACCGGGGAGCTGTTTTTT
TRBD1	TRBV19	.	TRBJ2-2	CASRDRGRTGELFF	TGTGCCAGCAGAGACAGGGGAAGGACCGGGGAGCTGTTTTTT
TRBD1	TRBV10-3	few	TRBJ2-7	CAISRDRAGEQYF	TGTGCCATCAGCCGGGACAGGGCGGGTGAGCAGTACTTC
.	TRBV5-1	.	TRBJ1-5	CASRALGKGSEPQHF	TGCGCCAGCAGGGCTCTGGGAAAGGGATCGGAGCCCCAGCATTTT
.	TRBV29-1	many	TRBJ1-4	CSVLGGRLGNEKLFF	TGCAGCGTCCTCGGGGGTCGGTTGGGTAATGAAAAACTGTTTTTT